This TCR beta chain was captured by sequencing in a study of blood T cell repertoires in COVID-19. Study as a whole: Samples representing acute and convalescent COVID-19 were sourced from the United States, Italy and Spain.

Authors' data handling: Amplification from reference gene primers served as the basis for estimated nucleated cell counts. The table came from immunoSEQ multiplex PCR; TCRdb's copy has only in-frame clones and leaves some out. V, J and clone size reflect that table, while D and trimming were determined from the DNA. The sample includes roughly 360,000 clones, over 75% seen only once; the top ten take around 0.97%. This clone came up a few times. Trimming left V 3 bases short and J 11 bases short, with 17 bases between. The CDR3 is 14 residues long. Germline V gene lookup returns CDR1 LGHNA and CDR2 YSLEER.

Sequenced sample: PBMCs or T cells enriched from blood (not recorded which). The chain couples TRBV4-3 to TRBJ1-5; perhaps TRBD1 as D (6 bases). The sequence was collected from a woman in her twenties or thirties with acute COVID-19. CDR3 protein: CASSHTGSLFSQHF. The DNA for the CDR3 is TGCGCCAGCAGCCATACAGGGTCGCTGTTCTCCCAGCATTTT.